What follows are 3 T cell receptor beta chains derived from one specimen sequenced in a study of CD8 T cells in ankylosing spondylitis. TCRdb processed the 5' RACE reads anew with MiXCR; each CDR3 protein has one entry. Here the sample spans 200,000 to 300,000 distinct CDR3 sequences, about 9.1% being singletons. Sequencing used blood, either unsorted or a sorted T cell fraction (not recorded which). The origin of the receptors is a male donor with ankylosing spondylitis or in good health (not recorded which).

This clonotype was counted at least ten times. The chain employs TRBV20-1 and TRBJ2-5; D could derive from TRBD1 or TRBD2 (5 bases each). Germline V lookup: CDR1 DFQATT, CDR2 SNEGSKA (reference sequence). Trimming took off 0 bases at V and 1 base at J, with 6 bases between the two ends. The CDR3 has 13 residues. The CDR3 loop reads CSARDGGQETQYF. In DNA form, the CDR3 reads TGCAGTGCTAGAGATGGGGGCCAAGAGACCCAGTACTTC.

This clonotype was counted ten times or more. CDR3 region: CASSLTAQANYGYTF. Here the CDR3 DNA reads TGTGCCAGCAGCCTTACCGCCCAAGCAAACTATGGCTACACCTTC. The J gene is TRBJ1-2, the V gene TRBV3-1; D ambiguous. CDR1 and CDR2 from the germline V gene are LGHDT and YNNKEL (reference sequence). The length of the CDR3 is 15 residues. V shed 4 bases and J shed 2 bases, with 14 bases lying between them.

This clonotype was recorded at least ten times. The chain recombines TRBV5-1 with TRBJ1-2; TRBD1 might be the D (6 bases). CDR3 length: 14 residues. V was shortened by 0 bases and J by 2 bases, with 8 bases between the two germline ends. Per germline, CDR1 SGHRS and CDR2 YFSETQ. The CDR3 reads CASSLDQGNYGYTF. The CDR3 region has the DNA TGCGCCAGCAGCTTGGATCAGGGGAACTATGGCTACACCTTC.